One and the same sample provided the 21 T cell receptor beta chains below, sequenced in a study of blood T cell repertoires in COVID-19 (dated by TCRdb to between 2020 and 2021). Libraries were built with the immunoSEQ multiplex PCR assay. This is the immuneACCESS table as TCRdb keeps it, with only in-frame sequences that have V and J called. A part of the clones is gone; compared with another copy, unresolved V genes explain less than half, and the rest is unexplained. Present in this sample are tens of thousands of clones, just under 85% of which were seen just once. The ten largest make up 4.5% to 5.5% of the sample. What was sequenced was peripheral blood. These receptors were obtained from a man in his 70s with acute or convalescent COVID-19.

The rearrangement links TRBV7-9 to TRBJ2-2; 14 bases align to TRBD2. The germline CDR1 and CDR2 sequences are SEHNR and FQNEAQ (reference sequence). The CDR3 extends over 18 amino acids. The V gene end was trimmed by 4 bases and the J gene end by 3 bases; junction bases not matched to a gene: 7. CDR3 amino acids: CASSSGLAGVVYTGELFF. As DNA, the CDR3 is TGTGCCAGCAGCTCGGGACTAGCGGGGGTAGTGTACACCGGGGAGCTGTTTTTT.

This sequence joins TRBV4-2 and TRBJ2-1; tentatively, D is TRBD2 (6 bases). The germline CDR1 and CDR2 sequences are LGHNA and YNFKEQ. The V end was cut by 3 bases, the J end by 8 bases, with 14 bases between. This CDR3 comprises 14 residues. CDR3 residues: CASSQDYKRDEQFF. The CDR3 nucleotides are TGTGCCAGCAGCCAGGACTATAAAAGGGATGAGCAGTTCTTC.

J is TRBJ1-1 and V is TRBV18; a possible D gene is TRBD1 (6 bases). This CDR3 region has 15 residues. Germline V gene sequence: CDR1 KGHSH, CDR2 LQKENI. V lost 3 bases, J lost 3 bases, and 14 bases lay in between. The CDR3 nucleotides are TGTGCCAGCTCACCCACGGGGGGGGCAGACACTGAAGCTTTCTTT. This encodes CASSPTGGADTEAFF.

The chain carries TRBV7-9 and TRBJ2-7, with 7 positions matching TRBD1. CDR1 is SEHNR, CDR2 FQNEAQ, per germline (reference sequence). Germline trimming cut 8 bases from V and 2 bases from J; bases unmatched to any gene: 6. This CDR3 is built from 13 residues. CDR3 DNA sequence: TGTGCCAGCGGCCGGGACAGCCCCTACGAGCAGTACTTC. Translating it yields CASGRDSPYEQYF.

The chain couples TRBV6-5 to TRBJ2-3; 7 bases line up with TRBD2. Germline trimming cut 8 bases from V and 2 bases from J; bases unmatched to any gene: 4. This CDR3 region has 13 residues. CDR1 and CDR2 (germline): MNHEY, SVGAGI. CDR3 region: CASSGGYTDTQYF. The CDR3 nucleotides read TGTGCCAGCTCCGGGGGGTACACAGATACGCAGTATTTT.

The chain combines TRBV5-1 with TRBJ2-3, with a tentative D call TRBD2 (6 bases). Deletions cut 3 bases from V and 4 bases from J, with 15 bases between. The germline gives CDR1 SGHRS, CDR2 YFSETQ. The CDR3 spans 15 residues. The CDR3: CASSSTGTQPDTQYF. DNA of the CDR3: TGCGCCAGCAGCTCAACCGGGACTCAGCCAGATACGCAGTATTTT. Together with reference TRBV5-1 and TRBJ2-3, the CDR3 gives the full variable domain: KAGVTQTPRYLIKTRGQQVTLSCSPISGHRSVSWYQQTPGQGLQFLFEYFSETQRNKGNFPGRFSGRQFSNSRSEMNVSTLELGDSALYLCASSSTGTQPDTQYFGPGTRLTVL.

CDR3 in DNA: TGTGCCAGCTCCACTAGCGGGGGGGTTTACGAGCAGTACTTC. Protein product: CASSTSGGVYEQYF. V usage is TRBV6-5 and J usage is TRBJ2-7; 13 nucleotides agree with TRBD2. The CDR3 extends over 14 amino acids. CDR1 is MNHEY and CDR2 is SVGAGI in the germline V gene. The junction had 5 bases not matched to a gene; V was cut back by 8 bases and J by 4 bases.

This chain connects TRBV2 to TRBJ1-1; D unresolved. CDR3 size: 14 residues. Trimming left V 7 bases short and J 6 bases short, with 18 bases between. In germline, CDR1 is SNHLY, CDR2 FYNNEI. This CDR3 is CASIEYSTRPEAFF. The DNA for the CDR3 is TGTGCCAGCATCGAGTACAGCACCCGGCCTGAAGCTTTCTTT.

V gene TRBV19 combines with J gene TRBJ2-5; 8 positions agree with TRBD1. The trim removed 4 bases at V and 5 bases at J, leaving 9 bases unmatched. The CDR3 contains 15 residues. CDR1 is LNHDA and CDR2 is SQIVND in the germline V gene (reference sequence). The CDR3 DNA reads TGTGCCAGTAGTAGGACAGGGTTTTCTGTGGAGACCCAGTACTTC. This sequence encodes CASSRTGFSVETQYF.

The rearrangement joins TRBV23-1 to TRBJ1-5, with a tentative D call TRBD1 (5 bases). TRBV23-1 counts as an open reading frame of uncertain function. This CDR3 spans 13 amino acids. V lost 8 bases, J lost 4 bases, and 12 bases lay in between. CDR3 amino acids: CASLSGRNQPQHF. As DNA, the CDR3 is TGCGCCAGCCTGTCAGGGAGGAATCAGCCCCAGCATTTT.

The rearrangement uses TRBV3-1 (or the pseudogene TRBV3-2) and TRBJ1-2; TRBD1 matches 7 bases. CDR1 LGHDT and CDR2 YNNKEL come from the germline V gene (reference sequence). This CDR3 has 18 amino acids. V dropped 0 bases and J dropped 5; count of bases not matched to a gene: 15. The CDR3 protein is CASSQDRRYLAGGYGYTF. The CDR3, as DNA: TGTGCCAGCAGCCAAGATCGACGTTATTTGGCAGGGGGATATGGCTACACCTTC.

The table lists this clone with a count of one. The chain is built from TRBV20-1 and TRBJ2-3; 16 positions match TRBD2. The V segment lost 3 bases and the J segment 3 bases; nucleotides outside the gene matches: 12. The CDR3 has 19 residues. CDR1 DFQATT and CDR2 SNEGSKA come from the germline V gene (reference sequence). In DNA, the CDR3 is TGCAGTGCTAGTCCCGGGACTAGCGGGGGGGCTGTTCGGACAGATACGCAGTATTTT. Translation gives CSASPGTSGGAVRTDTQYF.

The V and J genes are TRBV2 and TRBJ1-4; D perhaps matches TRBD1 (6 bases). V lost 3 bases to trimming and J lost 7 bases, with 6 bases between them. The germline V gene has CDR1 SNHLY and CDR2 FYNNEI. This CDR3 has 12 amino acids. In nucleotides, the CDR3 is TGTGCCAGCAGTGAGGGGGCTGAAAAACTGTTTTTT. Translating gives CASSEGAEKLFF.

The genes are TRBV2 and TRBJ2-3; possible D gene TRBD1, 5 bases. Trimming stripped 0 bases from V and 8 bases from J, with 18 bases between. This CDR3 has 16 amino acids. Germline values: CDR1 SNHLY, CDR2 FYNNEI. The CDR3 loop is CASSEATGAVQGTQYF. The CDR3 DNA sequence: TGTGCCAGCAGTGAAGCCACGGGCGCAGTTCAGGGTACGCAGTATTTT.

V usage is TRBV5-4 and J usage is TRBJ1-1; maybe TRBD1 (6 bases). Germline assignment: CDR1 SGHNT and CDR2 YYREEE (reference sequence). The length of the CDR3 is 18 residues. V shed 2 bases and J shed 5 bases, with 25 bases lying between them. The CDR3 here is CASSFSPGGLGSRTEAFF. The CDR3 region has the DNA TGTGCCAGCAGCTTCTCCCCCGGGGGGCTCGGCTCTAGGACTGAAGCTTTCTTT.

V gene TRBV5-6 combines with J gene TRBJ1-4; the D is unclear. This CDR3 comprises 12 residues. V was pared by 4 bases and J by 8 bases, with 9 bases between. Germline CDR1 is SGHDT and CDR2 is YYEEEE. The chain's CDR3 is CASSLAKEKLFF. For the CDR3, the DNA is TGTGCCAGCAGCCTAGCGAAGGAAAAACTGTTTTTT.

CDR3 sequence (DNA): TGTGCCAGCAGCCCAGACAGGGCTAATTCCTACGAGCAGTACTTC. This translates into CASSPDRANSYEQYF. The V call is TRBV7-9, the J call TRBJ2-7; 7 bases align to TRBD1. The CDR3 is 15 amino acids. Germline V lookup: CDR1 SEHNR, CDR2 FQNEAQ (reference sequence). With V trimmed by 5 bases and J by 1 base, 8 bases remained unmatched.

The chain employs TRBV3-1 (or the pseudogene TRBV3-2) and TRBJ2-2, with 11 bases aligning to TRBD2. Trimming removed 4 bases from V and 5 bases from J; junction bases left unmatched: 9. The CDR3 has 17 amino acids. The germline CDR1 and CDR2 sequences are LGHDT and YNNKEL (reference sequence). Here the CDR3 DNA reads TGTGCCAGCAGCCGCGGTAGCGGGGGGGTTACGACCGGGGAGCTGTTTTTT. It codes for CASSRGSGGVTTGELFF.

The chain joins TRBV6-4 to TRBJ2-7, with 12 bases identical to TRBD1. With V trimmed by 7 bases and J by 6 bases, 10 bases remained unmatched. The CDR3 has 15 residues. In germline, CDR1 is MRHNA, CDR2 SNTAGT. The CDR3 nucleotides read TGTGCCAGCAAAGGTTCGGGACAGGGGGCCCCCGAGCAGTACTTC. It codes for CASKGSGQGAPEQYF.

In its sample, this clone was seen once. A read error may account for a junction end that differs from germline. The chain joins TRBV19 to TRBJ2-1; TRBD1 matches at 11 bases. CDR3 size: 13 residues. Germline CDR1 reads LNHDA; CDR2 reads SQIVND (reference sequence). The DNA of the CDR3 is TGTGCCAGTAGTACGACGCCGGGACAGGGGGGGATCTTC. Protein sequence: CASSTTPGQGGIF.

The gene calls are TRBV10-1 and TRBJ2-5; the match to TRBD1 covers 9 bases. Per the germline V gene, CDR1 is WNHNN and CDR2 is SYGVQD (reference sequence). V dropped 3 bases and J dropped 5; count of bases not matched to a gene: 7. This CDR3 region has 15 residues. The CDR3 spells CASSEWTGVGETQYF. CDR3 DNA: TGCGCCAGCAGTGAATGGACAGGGGTGGGGGAGACCCAGTACTTC.